This is a list of T cell receptor beta chains from one sample in a study of blood T cells in healthy people across ages. TCRdb called the 5' RACE reads again in MiXCR, with one record for every CDR3 protein. The profile shows 1.5 million to 2 million distinct CDR3 sequences, around 50% of them singletons. What was sequenced was blood. The receptors derive from a woman aged 40 to 50 in good health. Both conserved end residues are part of each CDR3. Each record gives: CDR3 length, J gene, clone size, D gene, V gene, CDR3 protein, CDR3 DNA. D genes are given only for firm matches. Size tells how often a clone was seen (once, few, many) or the class of an expanded clone, and some rows leave it out.

length: 13; J: TRBJ1-5; size: .; D: .; V: TRBV20-1; CDR3: CSATPSYDQPQHF; DNA: TGCAGTGCTACCCCGAGTTATGATCAGCCCCAGCATTTT
length: 14; J: TRBJ2-5; size: few; D: TRBD2; V: TRBV7-2; CDR3: CASSLDSGKETQYF; DNA: TGTGCCAGCAGCTTAGACAGCGGGAAGGAGACCCAGTACTTC
length: 14; J: TRBJ2-1; size: .; D: TRBD1; V: TRBV6-5; CDR3: CASSDNRGHNEQFF; DNA: TGTGCCAGCAGTGACAACAGGGGACACAATGAGCAGTTCTTC
length: 13; J: TRBJ2-7; size: few; D: .; V: TRBV6-5; CDR3: CASSSSRGSEQYF; DNA: TGTGCCAGCAGTTCCTCCAGGGGCAGCGAGCAGTACTTC
length: 17; J: TRBJ2-1; size: .; D: .; V: TRBV6-6; CDR3: CASSYSGTTVFYNEQFF; DNA: TGTGCCAGCAGTTATTCCGGGACAACAGTTTTCTACAATGAGCAGTTCTTC
length: 15; J: TRBJ1-6; size: few; D: TRBD1; V: TRBV27; CDR3: CASSITGAYNSPLHF; DNA: TGTGCCAGCAGTATAACAGGGGCCTACAATTCACCCCTCCACTTT
length: 17; J: TRBJ2-1; size: .; D: TRBD2; V: TRBV10-2; CDR3: CASRNSPGLAVYNEQFF; DNA: TGCGCCAGCAGGAATTCTCCGGGACTAGCAGTCTACAATGAGCAGTTCTTC
length: 16; J: TRBJ2-6; size: few; D: TRBD1; V: TRBV3-1; CDR3: CASSIRQGSGANVLTF; DNA: TGTGCCAGCAGCATACGACAGGGATCTGGGGCCAACGTCCTGACTTTC
length: 15; J: TRBJ2-7; size: .; D: .; V: TRBV2; CDR3: CASSYTGLSTYEQYF; DNA: TGTGCCAGCAGTTATACGGGACTCTCGACCTACGAGCAGTACTTC
length: 15; J: TRBJ1-4; size: .; D: .; V: TRBV28; CDR3: CASSLVQFSNEKLFF; DNA: TGTGCCAGCAGTTTAGTACAGTTCTCTAATGAAAAACTGTTTTTT
length: 13; J: TRBJ2-6; size: few; D: .; V: TRBV29-1; CDR3: CSVVGAGANVLTF; DNA: TGCAGCGTTGTGGGGGCTGGGGCCAACGTCCTGACTTTC
length: 16; J: TRBJ2-3; size: .; D: TRBD1; V: TRBV4-1; CDR3: CASSTLQGRSTDTQYF; DNA: TGCGCCAGCAGCACGCTACAGGGGCGGTCCACAGATACGCAGTATTTT
length: 14; J: TRBJ1-6; size: .; D: .; V: TRBV7-2; CDR3: CASSSRVWNSPLHF; DNA: TGTGCCAGCAGCTCCAGGGTGTGGAATTCACCCCTCCACTTT
length: 13; J: TRBJ2-5; size: few; D: TRBD2; V: TRBV20-1; CDR3: CSAIAGGKETQYF; DNA: TGCAGTGCTATAGCGGGGGGGAAAGAGACCCAGTACTTC
length: 15; J: TRBJ2-5; size: few; D: .; V: TRBV7-6; CDR3: CASSLGLGSRETQYF; DNA: TGTGCCAGCAGCTTAGGCTTAGGGTCCCGAGAGACCCAGTACTTC
length: 12; J: TRBJ2-5; size: few; D: .; V: TRBV7-9; CDR3: CASNVREETQYF; DNA: TGTGCCAGCAACGTCAGGGAGGAGACCCAGTACTTC
length: 14; J: TRBJ2-7; size: .; D: TRBD1; V: TRBV7-9; CDR3: CTSSPGQGDYEQYF; DNA: TGTACCAGCAGTCCGGGACAGGGGGATTACGAGCAGTACTTC
length: 13; J: TRBJ2-4; size: .; D: TRBD1; V: TRBV6-5; CDR3: CASSSGQGGIQYF; DNA: TGTGCCAGCAGCAGCGGACAGGGCGGCATTCAGTACTTC
length: 16; J: TRBJ2-3; size: .; D: .; V: TRBV6-6; CDR3: CASSTFSGASTDTQYF; DNA: TGTGCCAGCAGTACCTTTAGCGGTGCTAGCACAGATACGCAGTATTTT
length: 14; J: TRBJ2-7; size: .; D: .; V: TRBV18; CDR3: CASSRGVPNYEQYF; DNA: TGTGCCAGCTCACGTGGGGTTCCTAACTACGAGCAGTACTTC
length: 16; J: TRBJ2-1; size: .; D: TRBD1; V: TRBV2; CDR3: CASSSDRGYLINEQFF; DNA: TGTGCCAGCAGTTCTGACAGGGGCTATCTGATCAATGAGCAGTTCTTC
length: 16; J: TRBJ2-1; size: few; D: TRBD2; V: TRBV10-3; CDR3: CAISGLAGSSYNEQFF; DNA: TGTGCCATCAGTGGACTAGCGGGTAGCTCCTACAATGAGCAGTTCTTC
length: 14; J: TRBJ2-1; size: .; D: TRBD2; V: TRBV6-2/TRBV6-3; CDR3: CASSYEGTSFEQFF; DNA: TGTGCCAGCAGTTACGAGGGGACTAGCTTTGAGCAGTTCTTC
length: 14; J: TRBJ1-1; size: .; D: .; V: TRBV5-1; CDR3: CASSLWGAQTEAFF; DNA: TGCGCCAGCAGCTTGTGGGGGGCACAGACTGAAGCTTTCTTT
length: 13; J: TRBJ2-1; size: .; D: .; V: TRBV29-1; CDR3: CSVEAGLRNEQFF; DNA: TGCAGCGTTGAAGCGGGGTTACGAAATGAGCAGTTCTTC
length: 14; J: TRBJ2-1; size: few; D: .; V: TRBV6-1; CDR3: CASSVGGSHNEQFF; DNA: TGTGCCAGCAGTGTCGGAGGATCCCACAATGAGCAGTTCTTC
length: 14; J: TRBJ2-5; size: .; D: .; V: TRBV28; CDR3: CASNSGQFGETQYF; DNA: TGTGCCAGCAATTCAGGACAGTTCGGAGAGACCCAGTACTTC
length: 13; J: TRBJ2-5; size: .; D: .; V: TRBV6-5; CDR3: CASSYVRWQTQYF; DNA: TGTGCCAGCAGTTACGTCAGGTGGCAGACCCAGTACTTC
length: 13; J: TRBJ2-5; size: few; D: .; V: TRBV29-1; CDR3: CSVHPGPYGTQYF; DNA: TGCAGCGTCCACCCGGGGCCCTACGGGACCCAGTACTTC
length: 16; J: TRBJ1-2; size: .; D: .; V: TRBV11-2; CDR3: CASSYWWQVPHYGYTF; DNA: TGTGCCAGTTCATATTGGTGGCAGGTCCCCCACTATGGCTACACCTTC
length: 16; J: TRBJ1-2; size: .; D: TRBD1; V: TRBV7-2; CDR3: CATPAKRQGPDYGYTF; DNA: TGTGCCACACCTGCTAAACGACAGGGGCCAGACTATGGCTACACCTTC
length: 15; J: TRBJ2-5; size: .; D: .; V: TRBV5-1; CDR3: CASSRGGQTGETQYF; DNA: TGCGCCAGCAGTAGGGGAGGACAGACAGGAGAGACCCAGTACTTC